This note documents a single T cell receptor beta chain sequence. This record belongs to a study of technical replicates of blood from several donors. TCRdb's table, derived via immunoSEQ multiplex PCR, lists solely in-frame clones and lacks some. The table includes tens of thousands of clones, 96% detected once. In germline, CDR1 is SQVTM, CDR2 ANQGSEA. After removal of 6 bases from V and 5 bases from J, the junction contained 10 bases not matched to a gene. The CDR3 spans 14 residues. This sequence was found in a human donor in good health. V and J are TRBV29-1 and TRBJ1-1; TRBD1 aligns across 9 bases. Sequencing was done on a sample of T cells isolated from PBMCs. CDR3: CSVVDRGMRTEAFF. The CDR3 DNA reads as TGCAGCGTCGTTGACAGGGGGATGAGGACTGAAGCTTTCTTT.